This entry concerns a single TCR beta chain. This clonotype was seen more than once but under ten times. Its binding antigen is unknown. Base-call qualities are not available, and no considerably larger clone is one nucleotide away. For CDR1 and CDR2, the germline V gene (reference sequence) lists SGHNT and YYREEE. Spanning cysteine to phenylalanine, the CDR3 consists of 17 amino acids. CDR3 DNA only is kept here, 51 bases in frame from base 1. For this chain, trimming is 0 bases at the V end and 5 bases at the J end, and the number of junction bases without a gene match is 10. All donors were healthy Caucasians. Three pairs of female monozygotic twins, all aged roughly 18 to 29 years, were included in the twin cohort. Miltenyi CD45RO+ enrichment and human naive T-cell isolation kits were used to isolate memory (CD45RO+) and naive T cells from PBMC. Receptor libraries were prepared by 5' RACE. TCRdb shows the sequencer as Illumina HiSeq 2000. A universal primer binding site was added through template switching, and the final cDNA carried a unique molecular identifier so that TCR cDNA molecules could be counted accurately. Specific primers in the conserved constant-segment region were used to synthesize first-strand cDNA for the TCR alpha and beta chains. To control for contamination, each cDNA library was double barcoded with a SMART-Mk sample barcode plus Illumina barcodes. TruSeq adapter sequences and Illumina sample barcodes were added in two successive PCR steps. The Illumina HiSeq platform was used with custom primers to sequence TCR alpha and beta cDNA libraries. Concerning the study's data processing: MiGEC was used to process raw reads and extract unique molecular identifiers, and MiXCR was used to find CDR3 positions. For each individual, recombination models were inferred using an EM algorithm with the repgenHMM and IGoR tools. The analysis of shared clonotypes was done with the tcR package in R, with sharing normalized by the product of cloneset sizes. To study raw recombination free of thymic and clonal selection effects, out-of-frame nonproductive sequences were analyzed. The raw public reads went through TCRdb reprocessing: fastp at Q25, MiXCR clone calling, in-frame beta chains kept. For every CDR3 protein sequence, its rows merge into one entry that carries the most common genes and DNA. TCRdb's processing, not the authors' own work, is the source of the V and J calls. The sample contains 240,000 or so distinct CDR3 sequences, 9.5% to 15% of them found a single time. Of the sample, about 4% is held by the ten largest clones.

This sample is drawn from a study of identical twins (TCRdb year 2016). About the investigation overall: To test whether fetal clonotypes persist, the study used deep sequencing on TCR alpha and beta repertoires from monozygotic twins, unrelated adults of various ages, and cord blood. Replicate twin experiments were performed at different times using different library preparation protocols to rule out contamination.

Overall results and qualifications from the work: A weaker excess of twin sharing was found in beta out-of-frame sequences because the signal-to-noise ratio was lowered by fewer shared sequences. Out-of-frame TCR alpha sequences shared between twins showed an excess of low generation-probability sequences compared with coincidental sharing between unrelated individuals. Because the same donors could not be followed over many years, the conclusions relied on cross-sectional statistical analysis. Invariant T cells such as MAIT and iNKT could partly confound zero-insertion analyses, though diverse VJ usage argued against this for most clonotypes. Fewer insertions were carried by abundant cord blood beta clonotypes, a similar but weaker trend appeared in young adult naive repertoires, and no such trend appeared in memory repertoires. Out-of-frame TCR alpha sharing in monozygotic twins was systematically underestimated by recombination models, whereas sharing between unrelated individuals was in agreement with the recombination models.

The sample was also reused in another study, on yellow fever vaccine responses in identical twins. As described in the second report: The T cell response to vaccination in identical twins was reported by the authors to appear partly convergent and partly personalized. The study precisely tracked vaccine-responding T cell clones in identical twins.

The sequence came from a woman younger than 35 in good health. The chain uses TRBV5-4 and TRBJ2-1; 8 central bases correspond to TRBD2. The sample comprised memory (CD45RO+) T cells sorted from blood. This specimen's cell subset or site label, interpreted: CD45RO+ enriched T cells. The bases read TGTGCCAGCAGCTTGGAGGTCATGACTAGCGCACACAATGAGCAGTTCTTC. Its amino acids are CASSLEVMTSAHNEQFF.